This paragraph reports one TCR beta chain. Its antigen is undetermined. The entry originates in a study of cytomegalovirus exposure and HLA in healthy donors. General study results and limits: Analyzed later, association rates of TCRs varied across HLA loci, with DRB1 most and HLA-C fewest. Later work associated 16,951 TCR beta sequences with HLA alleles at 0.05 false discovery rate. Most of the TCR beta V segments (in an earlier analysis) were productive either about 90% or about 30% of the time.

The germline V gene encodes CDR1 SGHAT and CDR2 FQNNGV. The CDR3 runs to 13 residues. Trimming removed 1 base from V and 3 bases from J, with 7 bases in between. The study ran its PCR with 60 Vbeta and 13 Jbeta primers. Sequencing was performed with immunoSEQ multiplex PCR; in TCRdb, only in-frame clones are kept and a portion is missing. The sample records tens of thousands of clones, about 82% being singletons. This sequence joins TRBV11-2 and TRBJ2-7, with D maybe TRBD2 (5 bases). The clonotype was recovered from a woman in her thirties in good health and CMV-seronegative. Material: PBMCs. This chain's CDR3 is CASSLVEGYEQYF. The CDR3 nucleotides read TGTGCCAGCAGCTTAGTTGAGGGCTACGAGCAGTACTTC.